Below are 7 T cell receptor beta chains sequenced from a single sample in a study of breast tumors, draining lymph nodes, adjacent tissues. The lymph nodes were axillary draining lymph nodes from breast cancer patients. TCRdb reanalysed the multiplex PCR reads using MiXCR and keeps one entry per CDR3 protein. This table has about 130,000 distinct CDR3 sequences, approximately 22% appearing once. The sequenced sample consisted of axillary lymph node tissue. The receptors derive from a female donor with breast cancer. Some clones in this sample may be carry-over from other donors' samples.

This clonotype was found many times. This chain's CDR3 is CASSLASGGYEQYF. The CDR3 nucleotides read TGCGCCAGCAGCTTGGCGTCAGGCGGCTACGAGCAGTACTTC. V and J are TRBV5-1 and TRBJ2-7; D is unclear. The V gene lost 0 bases and the J gene lost 3 bases, with 10 bases spanning the gap. CDR3 size: 14 residues. Germline CDR1 reads SGHRS; CDR2 reads YFSETQ.

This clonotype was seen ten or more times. This CDR3 is CSALTGVYGYTF. The DNA of the CDR3 is TGCAGCGCGCTTACAGGGGTCTATGGCTACACCTTC. This sequence joins TRBV29-1 and TRBJ1-2; 7 bases match TRBD1. This CDR3 has 12 residues. The trim removed 7 bases at V and 4 bases at J, leaving 6 bases unmatched. Germline assignment: CDR1 SQVTM and CDR2 ANQGSEA.

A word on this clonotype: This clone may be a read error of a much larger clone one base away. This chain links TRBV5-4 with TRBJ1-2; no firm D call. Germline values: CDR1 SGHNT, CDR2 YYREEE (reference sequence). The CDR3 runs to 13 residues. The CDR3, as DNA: TGTGCCAGCAGCCCAGCGACGAACTATAGCTACACCTTC. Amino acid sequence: CASSPATNYSYTF.

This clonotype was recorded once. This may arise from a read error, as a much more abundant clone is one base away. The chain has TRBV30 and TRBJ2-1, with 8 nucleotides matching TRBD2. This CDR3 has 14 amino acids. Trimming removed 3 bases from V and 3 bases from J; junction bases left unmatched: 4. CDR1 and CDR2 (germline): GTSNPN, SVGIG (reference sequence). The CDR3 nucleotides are TGTGCCTGGAGGAGCGGGAGCGGCTACAATGAGCAGTTCTTC. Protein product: CAWRSGSGYNEQFF. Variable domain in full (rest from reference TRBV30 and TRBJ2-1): SQTIHQWPATLVQPVGSPLSLECTVEGTSNPNLYWYRQAAGRGLQLLFYSVGIGQISSEVPQNLSASRPQDRQFILSSKKLLLSDSGFYLCAWRSGSGYNEQFFGPGTRLTVL.

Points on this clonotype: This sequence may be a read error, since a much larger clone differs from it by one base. CDR3 nucleotides: TGTGCCAGCAGTGAATACGGAGCAGATCCAGATACGCGGTATTTT. Protein: CASSEYGADPDTRYF. The chain uses TRBV25-1 and TRBJ2-3, with D unresolved. Germline lookup yields CDR1 MGHDK and CDR2 SYGVNS. CDR3 length: 15 amino acids.

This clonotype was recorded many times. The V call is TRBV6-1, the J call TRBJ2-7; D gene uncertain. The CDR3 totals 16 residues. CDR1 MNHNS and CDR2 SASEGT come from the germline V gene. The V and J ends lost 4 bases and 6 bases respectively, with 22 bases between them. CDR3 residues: CASSGLSWLGTSEQYF. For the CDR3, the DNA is TGTGCCAGCAGTGGCCTCTCGTGGCTGGGTACGAGCGAGCAGTACTTC.

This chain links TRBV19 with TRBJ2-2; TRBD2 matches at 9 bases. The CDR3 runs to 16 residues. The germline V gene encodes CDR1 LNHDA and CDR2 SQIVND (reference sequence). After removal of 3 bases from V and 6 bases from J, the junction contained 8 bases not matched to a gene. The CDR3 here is CASSMRLAGSAGELFF. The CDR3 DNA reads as TGTGCCAGTAGTATGAGGCTAGCGGGATCGGCCGGGGAGCTGTTTTTT.